This passage covers 28 T cell receptor beta chains from one sample sequenced in a study of CD8+ T cells in alopecia areata. Extracted from the samples, RNA was reverse transcribed into cDNA to serve as the sequencing template. The method was immunoSEQ multiplex PCR; TCRdb's version includes in-frame clones alone and lacks a portion of them. Of around 30,000 clones in the sample, approximately 80% were seen once. The sequencing input was NKG2D-low CD8+ T cells sorted from blood. The source of these receptors is a human donor with alopecia areata.

This chain uses TRBV27 with TRBJ2-5, with TRBD2 matching 13 bases. The CDR3 totals 15 residues. Germline V gene lookup returns CDR1 MNHEY and CDR2 SMNVEV (reference sequence). The V gene end was trimmed by 5 bases and the J gene end by 4 bases; junction bases not matched to a gene: 4. CDR3 protein: CASSTGLAGPETQYF. CDR3 sequence (DNA): TGTGCCAGCAGTACGGGACTAGCGGGGCCAGAGACCCAGTACTTC.

The chain is built from TRBV7-9 and TRBJ2-3; D gene uncertain. This CDR3 is built from 10 residues. Germline-derived CDR1 and CDR2 are SEHNR and FQNEAQ (reference sequence). Trimming took off 1 base at V and 7 bases at J, with 0 bases between the two ends. CDR3 protein: CASSLDTQYF. CDR3 DNA sequence: TGTGCCAGCAGCTTAGATACGCAGTATTTT. Full variable domain (remainder filled in from reference TRBV7-9 and TRBJ2-3): DTGVSQNPRHKITKRGQNVTFRCDPISEHNRLYWYRQTLGQGPEFLTYFQNEAQLEKSRLLSDRFSAERPKGSFSTLEIQRTEQGDSAMYLCASSLDTQYFGPGTRLTVL.

Written as DNA, the CDR3 is TGTGCCAGCAGCCAAGATCCGGACATATACGATGAGCAGTTCTTC. It codes for CASSQDPDIYDEQFF. The chain joins TRBV4-2 to TRBJ2-1, with TRBD1 as a possible D gene (5 bases). Trimming stripped 0 bases from V and 8 bases from J, with 14 bases between. This CDR3 has 15 amino acids. Germline V gene data show CDR1 as LGHNA and CDR2 as YNFKEQ.

This chain connects TRBV7-9 to TRBJ2-7, with D possibly TRBD2 on 8 matching bases. Trimming removed 11 bases from V and 2 bases from J, with 25 bases in between. CDR3 length equals 16 residues. Germline V gene data show CDR1 as SEHNR and CDR2 as FQNEAQ (reference sequence). CDR3 protein: CAEQGRSSGPTYEQYF. In DNA, the CDR3 is TGTGCCGAACAGGGGAGATCTAGCGGGCCTACCTACGAGCAGTACTTC.

The chain uses TRBV29-1 and TRBJ1-2; weak D call: TRBD1 (6 bases). Per the germline V gene, CDR1 is SQVTM and CDR2 is ANQGSEA. The V gene lost 0 bases and the J gene lost 8 bases, with 13 bases spanning the gap. The CDR3 is 13 residues long. CDR3 protein: CSVEDWGAQGYTF. The CDR3 DNA reads TGCAGCGTTGAAGATTGGGGGGCTCAAGGCTACACCTTC.

The chain links TRBV5-1 to TRBJ2-1, with TRBD2 identical over 14 bases. V shed 4 bases, J shed 2 bases, and the junction held 11 bases outside the gene matches. CDR1 is SGHRS, CDR2 YFSETQ, per germline. The CDR3 contains 19 residues. The CDR3 loop reads CASSIGLAGGNRAYNEQFF. In nucleotides, the CDR3 is TGCGCCAGCAGCATAGGACTAGCGGGGGGTAATCGTGCCTACAATGAGCAGTTCTTC.

The V and J genes are TRBV27 and TRBJ2-7, with 9 bases matching TRBD2. In germline, CDR1 is MNHEY, CDR2 SMNVEV (reference sequence). The CDR3 is 14 residues long. After removal of 3 bases from V and 7 bases from J, the junction contained 7 bases not matched to a gene. The CDR3 sequence is CASSFPGLAGEQYF. In nucleotides, the CDR3 is TGTGCCAGCAGTTTTCCGGGACTAGCAGGAGAGCAGTACTTC.

The chain recombines TRBV4-1 with TRBJ2-7, with 9 bases fitting TRBD2. The CDR3 totals 17 residues. V shed 4 bases, J shed 1 base, and the junction held 11 bases outside the gene matches. Germline V lookup: CDR1 MGHRA, CDR2 YSYEKL. CDR3 coding DNA: TGCGCCAGCAGCCTCCAATGGGTAGCGGGAGAGTCCTACGAGCAGTACTTC. This sequence encodes CASSLQWVAGESYEQYF.

This clone was seen a single time. The DNA for the CDR3 is TGCGCCAGCAGCTTGGCGGGGTTCTACGAGCAGTACTTC. Encoded protein: CASSLAGFYEQYF. The V and J genes are TRBV5-1 and TRBJ2-7, with a possible D match to TRBD2 (5 bases). This CDR3 contains 13 residues. The V end was cut by 0 bases, the J end by 3 bases, with 7 bases between. From germline, CDR1 is SGHRS and CDR2 YFSETQ.

Concerning this clone: Other DNA variants within this sample encode the same CDR3. This sequence joins TRBV29-1 and TRBJ1-1; D remains unclear. V lost 4 bases to trimming and J lost 0 bases, with 6 bases between them. CDR1 is SQVTM, CDR2 ANQGSEA, per germline. The CDR3 has 12 residues. As DNA, the CDR3 is TGCAGCGTTGGACGGATGAACACTGAAGCTTTCTTT. It encodes CSVGRMNTEAFF. Looking up the rest from reference TRBV29-1 and TRBJ1-1 gives the full variable domain: SAVISQKPSRDICQRGTSLTIQCQVDSQVTMMFWYRQQPGQSLTLIATANQGSEATYESGFVIDKFPISRPNLTFSTLTVSNMSPEDSSIYLCSVGRMNTEAFFGQGTRLTVV.

The V gene is TRBV28, the J gene TRBJ2-7; D is ambiguous. V was cut by 3 bases and J by 1 base, with 10 bases left in between. Per germline, CDR1 MDHEN and CDR2 SYDVKM. The CDR3 sequence is 14 residues long. CDR3 residues: CASSFGLGSYEQYF. The DNA of the CDR3 is TGTGCCAGCAGTTTCGGTCTAGGATCCTACGAGCAGTACTTC.

The rearrangement links TRBV27 to TRBJ2-7; 7 bases line up with TRBD1. The germline V gene has CDR1 MNHEY and CDR2 SMNVEV (reference sequence). This CDR3 comprises 14 residues. With 0 bases clipped from V and 2 bases from J, the junction kept 1 base outside the gene matches. CDR3 DNA: TGTGCCAGCAGTTTATCGGGGACAGCCTACGAGCAGTACTTC. It encodes CASSLSGTAYEQYF.

The V call is TRBV6-5, the J call TRBJ2-7, with 8 bases aligning to TRBD1. Germline V gene data show CDR1 as MNHEY and CDR2 as SVGAGI. The CDR3 loop spans 14 amino acids. The J segment lost 4 bases and the V segment lost 2 bases, leaving 4 bases of the junction unmatched. The CDR3 loop is CASSYGQGAYEQYF. The CDR3 nucleotides read TGTGCCAGCAGTTACGGGCAGGGGGCTTACGAGCAGTACTTC.

The table lists this clone with a few counts. V and J are TRBV4-2 and TRBJ2-3; D is tentatively TRBD1 or TRBD2 (5 bases each). Deletions cut 4 bases from V and 2 bases from J, with 13 bases between. CDR1 is LGHNA and CDR2 is YNFKEQ in the germline V gene. This CDR3 comprises 15 residues. The CDR3 region has the DNA TGTGCCAGCAGCCCCCCGGGACCCATCACAGATACGCAGTATTTT. This gives the protein CASSPPGPITDTQYF.

The rearrangement links TRBV27 to TRBJ2-5; 8 nucleotides line up with TRBD2. The CDR3 covers 15 residues. With 5 bases clipped from V and 5 bases from J, the junction kept 10 bases outside the gene matches. Germline V gene sequence: CDR1 MNHEY, CDR2 SMNVEV (reference sequence). DNA of the CDR3: TGTGCCAGCAGTACCCTCGGGGGGGCGGATGAGACCCAGTACTTC. It codes for CASSTLGGADETQYF.

The genes are TRBV10-3 and TRBJ2-5; possible D gene TRBD1, 5 bases. Trimming left V 2 bases short and J 5 bases short, with 18 bases between. CDR3 length equals 16 residues. Germline-derived CDR1 and CDR2 are ENHRY and SYGVKD. The CDR3 here is CAISEGARATTETQYF. For the CDR3, the DNA is TGTGCCATCAGTGAGGGGGCTCGGGCCACGACGGAGACCCAGTACTTC.

The chain is built from TRBV28 and TRBJ2-7, with TRBD1 as a possible D gene (5 bases). Germline V gene lookup returns CDR1 MDHEN and CDR2 SYDVKM. V gave up 2 bases and J gave up 7 bases, with 18 bases separating them. The CDR3 runs to 15 residues. This CDR3 reads CASSLSQGRMWEQYF. DNA for the CDR3: TGTGCCAGCAGTTTAAGCCAGGGCAGGATGTGGGAGCAGTACTTC.

The chain employs TRBV6-6 and TRBJ2-3; 7 positions agree with TRBD1. Germline loops: CDR1 MNHNY, CDR2 SVGAGI (reference sequence). This CDR3 comprises 12 residues. V trimming: 10 bases; J trimming: 5 bases; junction bases outside the gene matches: 6. CDR3 amino acids: CATNDREDTQYF. As DNA, the CDR3 is TGTGCCACCAACGACAGGGAAGATACGCAGTATTTT.

This clone was detected only a few times. The chain has TRBV28 and TRBJ1-4, with D perhaps matching TRBD1 (5 bases). V was clipped by 3 bases and J by 4 bases, with 15 bases between them. The CDR3 loop spans 16 amino acids. The germline V gene has CDR1 MDHEN and CDR2 SYDVKM. The CDR3 bases are TGTGCCAGCAGTTTTGGGTCGGGGCCTCTTAATGAAAAACTGTTTTTT. This sequence encodes CASSFGSGPLNEKLFF.

The chain combines TRBV4-1 with TRBJ2-5, with TRBD2 matching 11 bases. The V and J ends lost 0 bases and 5 bases, in that order; junction bases with no gene match: 8. Germline assignment: CDR1 MGHRA and CDR2 YSYEKL. This CDR3 has 17 amino acids. CDR3 region: CASSQDPSGRLMETQYF. Written as DNA, the CDR3 is TGCGCCAGCAGCCAAGATCCTAGCGGGAGGTTGATGGAGACCCAGTACTTC.

By proportion, this clone is medium-sized. The chain links TRBV11-2 to TRBJ2-5; D is unresolved. Germline V CDR1 and CDR2: SGHAT, FQNNGV. Trimming pared 1 base from V and 5 bases from J, leaving 8 bases between. The CDR3 is made up of 13 amino acids. CDR3 region: CASSLVSWETQYF. CDR3 bases: TGTGCCAGCAGCTTAGTCAGCTGGGAGACCCAGTACTTC.

This rearrangement joins TRBV27 to TRBJ2-7; a possible D gene is TRBD1 (6 bases). The CDR3 runs to 14 residues. Germline V gene lookup returns CDR1 MNHEY and CDR2 SMNVEV (reference sequence). Trimming removed 5 bases at V and 1 base at J, with 12 bases between. This chain's CDR3 is CASSLRDTSYEQYF. The CDR3, as DNA: TGTGCCAGCAGTCTCCGGGACACATCCTACGAGCAGTACTTC.

The CDR3 reads CASSEPTPDRGAIYEQYF. The CDR3, as DNA: TGTGCCAGCAGTGAACCAACTCCGGACAGGGGCGCTATCTACGAGCAGTACTTC. The V gene is TRBV27, the J gene TRBJ2-7, with TRBD1 matching over 9 bases. CDR1 and CDR2 (germline): MNHEY, SMNVEV (reference sequence). The junction had 17 bases not matched to a gene; V was cut back by 5 bases and J by 3 bases. The CDR3 totals 18 residues.

This clone was found a few times. The chain joins TRBV19 to TRBJ1-5, with D maybe TRBD1 (6 bases). Germline V CDR1 and CDR2: LNHDA, SQIVND (reference sequence). The CDR3 loop spans 16 amino acids. The V and J ends lost 1 base and 3 bases respectively, with 13 bases between them. Here the CDR3 DNA reads TGTGCCAGTAGTATAGGGAACAGGGCCTTCAATCAGCCCCAGCATTTT. This codes for CASSIGNRAFNQPQHF.

The CDR3 loop is CSVLSRDSYEQYF. The CDR3 bases are TGCAGCGTTCTATCCAGGGACTCCTACGAGCAGTACTTC. The rearrangement links TRBV29-1 to TRBJ2-7, with D tentatively TRBD1 (5 bases). Trimming removed 5 bases at V and 0 bases at J, with 11 bases between. The CDR3 loop spans 13 amino acids. Germline CDR1 SQVTM, CDR2 ANQGSEA.

Written as DNA, the CDR3 is TGTGCCTGGAGTGTATTCGTCCCTCTCGGACAGGGGACCAGCACAGATACGCAGTATTTT. This sequence encodes CAWSVFVPLGQGTSTDTQYF. The V gene is TRBV30, the J gene TRBJ2-3; 9 bases fit TRBD1. This CDR3 region has 20 residues. V shed 0 bases and J 0 bases; nucleotides not matched to a gene: 16. Germline values: CDR1 GTSNPN, CDR2 SVGIG (reference sequence). Full variable domain (missing parts from reference TRBV30 and TRBJ2-3): SQTIHQWPATLVQPVGSPLSLECTVEGTSNPNLYWYRQAAGRGLQLLFYSVGIGQISSEVPQNLSASRPQDRQFILSSKKLLLSDSGFYLCAWSVFVPLGQGTSTDTQYFGPGTRLTVL.

The chain joins TRBV15 to TRBJ2-1; D is unresolved. Looked up from germline, CDR1 is LNHNV and CDR2 is YYDKDF (reference sequence). The ends were cut back, 0 bases at V and 10 bases at J, with 16 bases in the middle. This CDR3 is 15 amino acids long. The CDR3 DNA is TGTGCCACCAGCAGAGAAAGGTCCGGTGGGCTAGAGCAGTTCTTC. This sequence encodes CATSRERSGGLEQFF.

V is TRBV28 and J is TRBJ1-1; 9 bases line up with TRBD1. In germline, CDR1 is MDHEN, CDR2 SYDVKM. V was pared by 5 bases and J by 4 bases, with 5 bases of the junction left unmatched. This CDR3 comprises 14 residues. CDR3 sequence reads: CASSRGTGFTEAFF. The CDR3, as DNA: TGTGCCAGCAGTCGAGGGACAGGGTTCACTGAAGCTTTCTTT.